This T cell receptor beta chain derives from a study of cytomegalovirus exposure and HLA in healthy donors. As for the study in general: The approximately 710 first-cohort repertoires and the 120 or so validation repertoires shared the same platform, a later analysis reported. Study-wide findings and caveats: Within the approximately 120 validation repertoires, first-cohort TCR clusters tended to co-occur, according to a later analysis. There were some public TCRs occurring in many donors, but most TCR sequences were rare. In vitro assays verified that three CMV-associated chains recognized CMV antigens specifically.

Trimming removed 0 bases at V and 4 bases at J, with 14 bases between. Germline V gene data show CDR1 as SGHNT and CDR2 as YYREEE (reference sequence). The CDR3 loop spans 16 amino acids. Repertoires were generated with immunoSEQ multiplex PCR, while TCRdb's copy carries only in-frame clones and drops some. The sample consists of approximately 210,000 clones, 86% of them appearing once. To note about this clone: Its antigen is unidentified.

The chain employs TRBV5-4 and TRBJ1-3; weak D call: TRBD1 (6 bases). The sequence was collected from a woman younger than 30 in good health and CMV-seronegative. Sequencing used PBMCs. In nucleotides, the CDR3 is TGTGCCAGCAGCTTGGATGTGGGGGCATCCGGAAACACCATATATTTT. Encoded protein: CASSLDVGASGNTIYF.